This T cell receptor (beta chain) appears in the sequencing data of a study of T cells in Graves' hyperthyroidism and ophthalmopathy. Study-level background: Peripheral blood was drawn at first diagnosis, prior to all treatment.

The CDR3 has 15 residues. Germline trimming cut 0 bases from V and 5 bases from J; bases unmatched to any gene: 5. Germline CDR1 MGHRA, CDR2 YSYEKL. Amplification yielded TCR beta CDR3 regions, with RNA transcripts as the source. Researchers ran a first-round RT-PCR on the TCR CDR3 using the HTBI primer set. TCRdb processed the multiplex PCR reads anew with MiXCR; each CDR3 protein has one entry. The table has hundreds of thousands of distinct CDR3 sequences, under 45% seen once. This clonotype was sampled from a woman aged 35 to 49 with Graves' hyperthyroidism. The rearrangement uses TRBV4-1 and TRBJ1-1, with 8 bases matching TRBD1. Sequencing was carried out using blood. CDR3 amino acids: CASSQDRQGRTEAFF. Written as DNA, the CDR3 is TGCGCCAGCAGCCAAGATAGACAGGGGAGGACTGAAGCTTTCTTT.